Following are 5 T cell receptor beta chains from one sample sequenced in a study of T-cell reconstitution after alpha-beta-depleted transplantation in children. Unique molecular identifiers were incorporated when the TCRbeta library was constructed. TCRdb analysed the PCR reads with MiXCR anew, one entry per CDR3 protein. The sample records hundreds of thousands of distinct CDR3 sequences, roughly 18% being singletons. The sequencing here drew on PBMCs from the stem cell graft donor, taken from the stem cell graft. The receptors originated from a human donor who donated a stem cell graft to a child with acute lymphoblastic leukemia.

V and J are TRBV4-1 and TRBJ2-7, with D tentatively TRBD1 or TRBD2 (5 bases each). CDR1 and CDR2 from the germline V gene are MGHRA and YSYEKL. The CDR3 is made up of 16 amino acids. The germline V and J ends were trimmed by 3 bases and 6 bases, with 21 bases remaining between them. CDR3 nucleotides: TGCGCCAGCAGCCACGATACAAAGACCACGGGGCCCGAGCAGTACTTC. Translation: CASSHDTKTTGPEQYF.

The chain links TRBV7-9 to TRBJ2-5; D is perhaps TRBD1 (5 bases). This CDR3 contains 14 residues. The V and J ends lost 5 bases and 1 base respectively, with 11 bases between them. CDR1 and CDR2 from the germline V gene are SEHNR and FQNEAQ (reference sequence). The CDR3 protein is CASSDRQIQETQYF. In nucleotides, the CDR3 is TGTGCCAGCAGCGACCGACAGATCCAAGAGACCCAGTACTTC.

This clonotype was seen only a few times. This chain links TRBV7-3 with TRBJ1-1, with D perhaps matching TRBD1 (5 bases). Between the trimmed V and J ends, which lost 5 bases and 2 bases, there was a span of 12 bases. CDR1 SGHTA and CDR2 FQGTGA come from the germline V gene. This CDR3 has 14 amino acids. The CDR3 is CASSKGAENTEAFF. The CDR3 DNA follows: TGTGCCAGCAGCAAAGGGGCGGAAAACACTGAAGCTTTCTTT.

Here the CDR3 reads CASSRQRGPYEQYF. CDR3 bases: TGTGCCAGCAGTAGGCAGCGGGGGCCCTACGAGCAGTACTTC. The chain combines TRBV27 with TRBJ2-7, with 8 bases matching TRBD2. This CDR3 is built from 14 residues. Germline CDR1 MNHEY, CDR2 SMNVEV (reference sequence). The ends lost 5 bases at V and 2 bases at J; junction bases unmatched: 5.

The chain uses TRBV5-4 and TRBJ1-1; maybe TRBD1 (5 bases). Germline CDR1 is SGHNT and CDR2 is YYREEE (reference sequence). The CDR3 has 15 amino acids. V lost 4 bases and J 0 bases, leaving 13 bases between the germline ends. CDR3 residues: CASSPPPDMNTEAFF. For the CDR3, the DNA is TGTGCCAGCAGCCCTCCCCCGGACATGAACACTGAAGCTTTCTTT.